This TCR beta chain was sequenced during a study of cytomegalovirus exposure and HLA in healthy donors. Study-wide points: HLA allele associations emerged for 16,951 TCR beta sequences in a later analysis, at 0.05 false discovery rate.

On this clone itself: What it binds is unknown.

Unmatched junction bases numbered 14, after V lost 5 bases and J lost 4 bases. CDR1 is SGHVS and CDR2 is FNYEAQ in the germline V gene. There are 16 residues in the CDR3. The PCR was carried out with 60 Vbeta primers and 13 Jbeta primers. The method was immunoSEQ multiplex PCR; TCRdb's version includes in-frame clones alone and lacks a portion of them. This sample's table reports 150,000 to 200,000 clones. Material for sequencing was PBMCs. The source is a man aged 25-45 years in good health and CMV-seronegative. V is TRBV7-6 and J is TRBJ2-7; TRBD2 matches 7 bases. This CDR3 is CASSPELRGIGYEQYF. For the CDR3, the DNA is TGTGCCAGCAGCCCAGAGCTGCGGGGGATAGGGTACGAGCAGTACTTC.